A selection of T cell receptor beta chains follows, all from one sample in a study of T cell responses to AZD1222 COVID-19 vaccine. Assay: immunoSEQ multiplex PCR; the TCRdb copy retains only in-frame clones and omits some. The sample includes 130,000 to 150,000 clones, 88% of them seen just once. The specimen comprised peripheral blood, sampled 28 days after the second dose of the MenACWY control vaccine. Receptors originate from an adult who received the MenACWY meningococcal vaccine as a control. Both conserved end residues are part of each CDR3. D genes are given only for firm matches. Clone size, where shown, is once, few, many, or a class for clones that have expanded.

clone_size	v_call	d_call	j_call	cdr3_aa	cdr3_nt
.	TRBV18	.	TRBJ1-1	CASSPDGGLTFF	TGTGCCAGCTCACCCGACGGCGGTTTAACTTTCTTT
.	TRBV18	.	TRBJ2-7	CASSQLVSNYEQYF	TGTGCCAGCTCACAACTAGTCAGCAACTACGAGCAGTACTTC
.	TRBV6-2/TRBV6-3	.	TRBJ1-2	CASSSRGGGYGYTF	TGTGCCAGCAGTTCCCGGGGCGGCGGCTATGGCTACACCTTC
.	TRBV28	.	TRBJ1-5	CASLVAGQPQHF	TGTGCCAGCCTCGTTGCAGGTCAGCCCCAGCATTTT
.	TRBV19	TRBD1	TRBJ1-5	CATSPTGTANQPQHF	TGTGCCACCTCCCCAACCGGGACAGCAAATCAGCCCCAGCATTTT
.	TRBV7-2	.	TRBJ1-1	CASSFANEAFF	TGTGCCAGCAGCTTTGCAAATGAAGCTTTCTTT
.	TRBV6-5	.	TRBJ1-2	CASRPPARAYGYTF	TGTGCCAGCAGACCTCCCGCCAGAGCCTATGGCTACACCTTC
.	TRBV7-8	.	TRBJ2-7	CASSLDSGTYEQYF	TGTGCCAGCAGCTTAGATTCGGGAACCTACGAGCAGTACTTC
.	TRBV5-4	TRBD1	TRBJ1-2	CASSLVAGGGYGYTF	TGTGCCAGCAGCTTGGTGGCAGGGGGTGGCTATGGCTACACCTTC
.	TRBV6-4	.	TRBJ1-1	CASSEDRLNTEAFF	TGTGCCAGCAGCGAAGACAGGTTGAACACTGAAGCTTTCTTT
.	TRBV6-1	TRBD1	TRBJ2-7	CASSEGRQGPYEQYF	TGTGCCAGCAGTGAAGGGCGACAGGGTCCCTACGAGCAGTACTTC
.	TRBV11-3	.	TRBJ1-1	CASSLVRQTNTEAFF	TGTGCCAGCAGCTTAGTTAGACAGACGAACACTGAAGCTTTCTTT
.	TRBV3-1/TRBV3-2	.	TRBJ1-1	CASSQEWSNTEAFF	TGTGCCAGCAGCCAAGAGTGGTCGAACACTGAAGCTTTCTTT
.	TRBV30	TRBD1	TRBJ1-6	CAWTLAGGSSPLHF	TGTGCCTGGACTTTGGCAGGGGGCTCTTCACCCCTCCACTTT
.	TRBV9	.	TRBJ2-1	CASSVRQGYYNEQFF	TGTGCCAGCAGCGTACGGCAGGGCTACTACAATGAGCAGTTCTTC
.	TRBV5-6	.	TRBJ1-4	CASSSKTGGDEKLFF	TGTGCCAGCAGCTCCAAAACAGGCGGGGATGAAAAACTGTTTTTT
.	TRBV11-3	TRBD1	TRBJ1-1	CASSPGQGTNTEAFF	TGTGCCAGCAGCCCGGGACAGGGGACGAACACTGAAGCTTTCTTT
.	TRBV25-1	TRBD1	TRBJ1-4	CASSAMLTGSDEKLFF	TGTGCCAGCAGTGCTATGCTGACAGGGAGCGATGAAAAACTGTTTTTT
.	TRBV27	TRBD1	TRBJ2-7	CASTRTGIVRSYEQYF	TGTGCCAGCACCCGGACAGGGATAGTGCGCTCCTACGAGCAGTACTTC
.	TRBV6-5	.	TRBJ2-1	CASRGSAGDEQFF	TGTGCCAGCAGAGGATCCGCAGGGGATGAGCAGTTCTTC
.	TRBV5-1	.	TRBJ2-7	CASRRLTTGYEQYF	TGCGCCAGCAGACGTTTGACTACAGGGTACGAGCAGTACTTC
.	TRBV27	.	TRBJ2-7	CATFDASYEQYF	TGTGCCACGTTCGACGCATCCTACGAGCAGTACTTC
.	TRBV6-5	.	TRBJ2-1	CASSTSHYNEQFF	TGTGCCAGCAGTACGAGCCATTACAATGAGCAGTTCTTC
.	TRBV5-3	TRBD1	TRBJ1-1	CARSRALGPPTGAEAGEAFF	TGTGCCAGAAGCCGTGCCCTTGGCCCCCCGACAGGGGCCGAGGCAGGTGAAGCTTTCTTT
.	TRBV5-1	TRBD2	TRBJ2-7	CASTREGESSYEQYF	TGCGCCAGCACACGGGAGGGGGAAAGCTCCTACGAGCAGTACTTC
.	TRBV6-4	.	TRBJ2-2	CASSDSAGADTGELFF	TGTGCCAGCAGTGACTCTGCGGGGGCTGACACCGGGGAGCTGTTTTTT
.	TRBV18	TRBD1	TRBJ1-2	CASSQGQGANGYTF	TGTGCCAGCTCACAAGGACAGGGGGCTAACGGCTACACCTTC
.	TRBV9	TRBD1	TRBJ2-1	CASSPRVGGIDEQFF	TGTGCCAGCAGCCCCCGGGTAGGGGGCATTGATGAGCAGTTCTTC
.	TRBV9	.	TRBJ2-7	CASSEGTGYYEQYF	TGTGCCAGCAGCGAGGGGACGGGTTACTACGAGCAGTACTTC
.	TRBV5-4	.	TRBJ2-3	CASSSTGGLAGDTQYF	TGTGCCAGCAGCTCTACAGGGGGCCTAGCGGGAGATACGCAGTATTTT
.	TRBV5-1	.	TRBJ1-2	CASSPNRAPRNYGYTF	TGCGCCAGCAGCCCAAATCGTGCACCCCGGAACTATGGCTACACCTTC
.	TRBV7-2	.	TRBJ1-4	CASSPQAIGTNEKLFF	TGTGCCAGCAGTCCTCAAGCGATAGGCACTAATGAAAAACTGTTTTTT
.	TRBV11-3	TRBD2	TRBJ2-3	CASSDYFSGSRADTQYF	TGTGCCAGCAGCGACTATTTTAGCGGGAGCCGTGCAGATACGCAGTATTTT
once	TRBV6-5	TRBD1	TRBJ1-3	CASSQVRGQRNTIYF	TGTGCCAGCAGCCAAGTCAGGGGGCAGAGAAACACCATATATTTT
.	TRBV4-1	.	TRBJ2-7	CASSQTEGSYYEQYF	TGCGCCAGCAGCCAGACGGAAGGCAGTTACTACGAGCAGTACTTC
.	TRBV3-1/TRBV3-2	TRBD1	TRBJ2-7	CASSQTGQEPLEQYF	TGTGCCAGCAGCCAAACGGGACAGGAGCCCCTCGAGCAGTACTTC
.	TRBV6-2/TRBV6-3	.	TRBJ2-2	CASNPGNIYTGELFF	TGTGCCAGCAACCCGGGTAACATCTACACCGGGGAGCTGTTTTTT
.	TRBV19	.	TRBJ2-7	CASSNGVSNEQYF	TGTGCCAGTAGTAATGGGGTGAGCAACGAGCAGTACTTC
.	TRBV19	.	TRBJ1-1	CASSWGGAAVDTEAFF	TGTGCCAGTAGCTGGGGGGGGGCAGCAGTCGACACTGAAGCTTTCTTT
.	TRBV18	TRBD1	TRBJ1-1	CASSPGQGMNTEAFF	TGTGCCAGCTCACCAGGACAGGGGATGAACACTGAAGCTTTCTTT
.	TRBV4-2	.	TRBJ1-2	CASSQGMRDLGGYTF	TGTGCCAGCAGCCAGGGGATGAGGGACTTGGGCGGCTACACCTTC
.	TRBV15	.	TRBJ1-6	CATSRDSRGFSSPLHF	TGTGCCACCAGCAGAGATAGCAGGGGATTTAGTTCACCCCTCCACTTT
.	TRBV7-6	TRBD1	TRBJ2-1	CASSLGTGVYNEQFF	TGTGCCAGCAGCTTAGGGACAGGGGTTTACAATGAGCAGTTCTTC
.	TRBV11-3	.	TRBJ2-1	CASSLDQYGVGTYNEQFF	TGTGCCAGCAGCTTAGATCAGTATGGGGTGGGTACCTACAATGAGCAGTTCTTC
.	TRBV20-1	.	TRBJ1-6	CSASSGDGNSPLHF	TGCAGTGCTAGTTCCGGGGACGGTAATTCACCCCTCCACTTT
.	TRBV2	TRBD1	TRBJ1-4	CASIRGMRTGATNEKLFF	TGTGCCAGCATTCGGGGAATGAGGACAGGCGCAACTAATGAAAAACTGTTTTTT
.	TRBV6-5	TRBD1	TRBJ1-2	CASRPGGADYGYTF	TGTGCCAGCAGGCCAGGGGGGGCTGACTATGGCTACACCTTC
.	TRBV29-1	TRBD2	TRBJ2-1	CSVGRLWRGSYNEQFF	TGCAGCGTGGGAAGGTTGTGGCGGGGGTCCTACAATGAGCAGTTCTTC
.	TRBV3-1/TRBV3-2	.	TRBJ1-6	CASSQDAVPLHF	TGTGCCAGCAGCCAAGATGCAGTCCCCCTCCACTTT
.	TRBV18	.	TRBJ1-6	CASSPRDQGNSPLHF	TGTGCCAGCTCACCACGGGATCAGGGGAATTCACCCCTCCACTTT
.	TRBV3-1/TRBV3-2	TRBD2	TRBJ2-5	CARWRGGETQYF	TGTGCCCGCTGGCGGGGGGGGGAGACCCAGTACTTC
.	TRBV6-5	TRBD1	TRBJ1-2	CASSYALQGARGYTF	TGTGCCAGCAGTTACGCGCTCCAGGGGGCGCGCGGCTACACCTTC
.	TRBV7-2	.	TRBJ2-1	CASRARGPYNEQFF	TGTGCCAGCAGAGCCCGGGGGCCCTACAATGAGCAGTTCTTC
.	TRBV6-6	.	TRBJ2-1	CASSQGTIYEQFF	TGTGCCAGCAGTCAGGGGACTATCTATGAGCAGTTCTTC
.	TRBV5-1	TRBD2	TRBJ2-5	CASSRTSGGPGFQYF	TGCGCCAGCAGTCGCACTAGCGGGGGGCCGGGTTTCCAGTACTTC